This TCR beta chain was sequenced during a study of CD8+CD57+ T cells in acquired aplastic anemia. Study background: On average, sorted CD4+ and CD8+ cells gave approximately 3 ug of DNA.

This clonotype came up many times. Its antigen remains unidentified. The study's findings and limits: Patients did not significantly differ from controls in CD8+ Simpson's diversity. The study identified roughly 29 CD8+ CDR3 sequences shared by patients and controls.

The germline V gene encodes CDR1 SGDLS and CDR2 YYNGEE. V lost 0 bases and J lost 2, with 13 bases in between. The CDR3 covers 16 residues. It was genomic DNA that served as the template for profiling TCR beta VDJ and CDR3. TCRdb independently ran MiXCR on the reads; one entry per CDR3 protein. The sample has about 270,000 distinct CDR3 sequences; 45% to 65% are singletons. V and J are TRBV9 and TRBJ2-3; the D gene is possibly TRBD1 (5 bases). The receptor's source is a human donor with severe aplastic anemia or a healthy control (not recorded which). The sample taken for sequencing was sorted CD4+, CD8+, or CD8+CD57+ T cells (not recorded which) from PBMCs. In nucleotides, the CDR3 is TGTGCCAGCAGCGTAGAACAGGTTGGCACCACAGATACGCAGTATTTT. It is translated as CASSVEQVGTTDTQYF.